The sequence of this T cell receptor (beta chain) was determined in a study of T cells in Graves' hyperthyroidism and ophthalmopathy. The germline V gene encodes CDR1 ENHRY and CDR2 SYGVKD. The CDR3 is made up of 15 amino acids. Trimming cost V 6 bases and J 4 bases, with 19 bases left between them. There were TCR beta CDR3 regions amplified from RNA transcripts. HTBI primers were the set used in a first-round RT-PCR of the TCR CDR3. One entry per CDR3 protein, called by TCRdb with MiXCR from the multiplex PCR reads. The profile covers over 200,000 distinct CDR3 sequences, with roughly 15% appearing a single time and about 14% taken by the ten largest. This clonotype was counted a single time.

The clonotype originates from a woman between 40 and 50 years old with Graves' hyperthyroidism that later progressed to Graves' ophthalmopathy. The specimen was blood. This chain links TRBV10-3 with TRBJ2-7; tentatively, D is TRBD1 or TRBD2 (6 bases each). The CDR3 bases are TGTGCCATCAGGGATGCGGGGCTGGGGACATACGAGCAGTACTTC. As protein: CAIRDAGLGTYEQYF.